Below, 31 T cell receptor beta chains from the same sample are listed, as sequenced in a study of beta chain features in type 1 diabetes. The entirety of the isolated RNA underwent reverse transcription, so expressed TCRB transcripts were sequenced. Assay used: immunoSEQ multiplex PCR; TCRdb lists only in-frame clones, some missing. The sample lists about 160,000 clones, approximately 9.1% occurring once. The material sequenced was central memory CD4+ T cells from blood. All receptors come from a woman aged 18-29 years in good health.

This clone occurred a few times. This chain connects TRBV30 to TRBJ1-2; 8 bases agree with TRBD1. The trim removed 2 bases at V and 7 bases at J, leaving 6 bases unmatched. The CDR3 contains 13 residues. Germline V gene sequence: CDR1 GTSNPN, CDR2 SVGIG (reference sequence). The DNA of the CDR3 is TGTGCCTGGAGTAAGGACAGGGTCCTTGGCTACACCTTC. It encodes CAWSKDRVLGYTF.

This clone was counted only a few times. The rearrangement uses TRBV11-2 and TRBJ1-1; the D gene is possibly TRBD1 (6 bases). CDR3 length: 13 residues. V lost 5 bases and J lost 7, with 14 bases in between. The germline CDR1 and CDR2 sequences are SGHAT and FQNNGV. In DNA, the CDR3 is TGTGCCAGCAGCGCGGACAGTCTACTTGAAGCTTTCTTT. Its translation is CASSADSLLEAFF.

V and J are TRBV9 and TRBJ2-3, with a weak D call TRBD2 (5 bases). Trimming took off 1 base at V and 4 bases at J, with 10 bases between the two ends. Germline loops: CDR1 SGDLS, CDR2 YYNGEE. CDR3 size: 14 residues. As DNA, the CDR3 is TGTGCCAGCAGCGTAAGGCCCGGGGCAGATACGCAGTATTTT. It is translated as CASSVRPGADTQYF.

This clone has a count of ten or more. The chain uses TRBV30 and TRBJ2-1; 14 bases align to TRBD2. The CDR3 is 15 residues long. Germline CDR1 and CDR2: GTSNPN and SVGIG (reference sequence). The ends lost 7 bases at V and 9 bases at J; junction bases unmatched: 11. The CDR3 here is CASSPGLAGVGEQFF. The CDR3 bases are TGTGCCTCCTCTCCGGGACTAGCGGGAGTGGGTGAGCAGTTCTTC.

This clone was seen more than once but under ten times. The chain links TRBV15 to TRBJ1-1; no clear D gene. There are 19 residues in the CDR3. Trimming took 1 base from V and 3 from J, leaving 24 bases between them. Germline assignment: CDR1 LNHNV and CDR2 YYDKDF (reference sequence). CDR3 sequence reads: CATSRVVSGRRFADTEAFF. The CDR3 DNA reads as TGTGCCACCAGCAGAGTCGTTTCGGGTAGGCGATTCGCGGACACTGAAGCTTTCTTT.

This clone has just a few counts. This chain uses TRBV5-1 with TRBJ2-2; TRBD2 might be the D (6 bases). Germline loops: CDR1 SGHRS, CDR2 YFSETQ. There are 16 residues in the CDR3. V was pared by 4 bases and J by 4 bases, with 17 bases between. The CDR3 loop reads CASSLQTGASTGELFF. CDR3 DNA sequence: TGCGCCAGCAGCCTGCAAACGGGAGCATCCACCGGGGAGCTGTTTTTT. Combining the CDR3 with reference TRBV5-1 and TRBJ2-2 gives the whole variable domain KAGVTQTPRYLIKTRGQQVTLSCSPISGHRSVSWYQQTPGQGLQFLFEYFSETQRNKGNFPGRFSGRQFSNSRSEMNVSTLELGDSALYLCASSLQTGASTGELFFGEGSRLTVL.

A few counts support this clone. The chain links TRBV30 to TRBJ1-2; tentative D call: TRBD1 (5 bases). The V end lost 0 bases, the J end lost 5 bases, and 10 bases lay between the germline ends. Germline V gene sequence: CDR1 GTSNPN, CDR2 SVGIG (reference sequence). This CDR3 has 13 amino acids. The CDR3 reads CAWSVDRHYGYTF. In nucleotides, the CDR3 is TGTGCCTGGAGTGTAGACAGACATTATGGCTACACCTTC.

There are a few counts of this clone. The chain uses TRBV6-6 and TRBJ1-1, with 7 nucleotides matching TRBD1. This CDR3 has 15 amino acids. Germline V gives CDR1 MNHNY, CDR2 SVGAGI (reference sequence). Unmatched junction bases numbered 10, after V lost 6 bases and J lost 3 bases. In DNA, the CDR3 is TGTGCCAGCAGAGAAACAGGGGTTGGGTACACTGAAGCTTTCTTT. This codes for CASRETGVGYTEAFF.

This clone was seen a few times. The gene calls are TRBV6-5 and TRBJ2-2, with 8 nucleotides matching TRBD1. The CDR3 runs 15 residues. After removal of 8 bases from V and 8 bases from J, the junction contained 13 bases not matched to a gene. CDR1 and CDR2 from the germline V gene are MNHEY and SVGAGI. CDR3 bases: TGTGCCAGCCAGGACGGACAGGGTGTCTCGGGGGAGCTGTTTTTT. Protein sequence: CASQDGQGVSGELFF.

The chain is built from TRBV9 and TRBJ2-1, with TRBD2 identical over 12 bases. Trimming took 3 bases from V and 8 from J; bases not matched to a gene: 9. The germline CDR1 and CDR2 sequences are SGDLS and YYNGEE. The CDR3 length is 16 residues. The CDR3 is CASSAWTTSGGDEQFF. CDR3 coding DNA: TGTGCCAGCAGCGCTTGGACGACTAGCGGGGGAGATGAGCAGTTCTTC.

This clone was counted only a few times. V is TRBV6-1 and J is TRBJ1-1; D is uncertain. Trimming pared 3 bases from V and 0 bases from J, leaving 11 bases between. CDR3 size: 15 residues. Germline lookup yields CDR1 MNHNS and CDR2 SASEGT. The CDR3 DNA follows: TGTGCCAGCAGTGACACTGGCAGGATGAACACTGAAGCTTTCTTT. Translating gives CASSDTGRMNTEAFF.

This chain links TRBV11-1 with TRBJ2-5; D not resolved. V was pared by 1 base and J by 7 bases, with 10 bases between. This CDR3 region has 13 residues. Germline V gives CDR1 SGHAT, CDR2 FQDESV (reference sequence). The CDR3 DNA reads as TGTGCCAGCAGCTTAGTTAGGAGTTGGACCCAGTACTTC. Translation gives CASSLVRSWTQYF. Based on the CDR3 plus reference TRBV11-1 and TRBJ2-5, the full variable domain is EAEVAQSPRYKITEKSQAVAFWCDPISGHATLYWYRQILGQGPELLVQFQDESVVDDSQLPKDRFSAERLKGVDSTLKIQPAELGDSAMYLCASSLVRSWTQYFGPGTRLLVL.

This clone was observed at least ten times. The DNA is left out, because the CDR3 cannot be placed on it with certainty; the CDR3 is given as TCRdb lists it. The chain employs TRBV29-1 and TRBJ2-7; the table's TRBD1 call for D was not verified on the DNA. The germline CDR1 and CDR2 sequences are SQVTM and ANQGSEA. The CDR3 has 11 amino acids, counting both end residues. This chain's CDR3 is CSVGTGSAEYF.

The V call is TRBV5-1, the J call TRBJ2-1; D is unclear. The germline V gene encodes CDR1 SGHRS and CDR2 YFSETQ. This CDR3 region has 16 residues. V lost 2 bases, J lost 0 bases, and 12 bases lay in between. CDR3 in amino acids: CASSFGSASSYNEQFF. The CDR3 DNA sequence: TGCGCCAGCAGCTTCGGCAGTGCTAGCTCCTACAATGAGCAGTTCTTC.

This clone was found a few times. The chain uses TRBV7-6 and TRBJ2-1, with 9 bases identical to TRBD2. The CDR3 extends over 15 amino acids. After removal of 8 bases from V and 7 bases from J, the junction contained 12 bases not matched to a gene. Germline loops: CDR1 SGHVS, CDR2 FNYEAQ. The CDR3 sequence is CASSTGGGARNEQFF. The CDR3, as DNA: TGTGCCAGCTCCACAGGCGGGGGGGCCAGGAATGAGCAGTTCTTC.

This clone was observed a few times. This sequence joins TRBV5-1 and TRBJ2-1, with 10 bases lining up with TRBD1. The CDR3 contains 17 residues. Trimming removed 1 base from V and 9 bases from J; junction bases left unmatched: 13. Germline V gene sequence: CDR1 SGHRS, CDR2 YFSETQ. DNA of the CDR3: TGCGCCAGCAGCTTGTCCCCTCGGGGACAGGGGATGATTGAGCAGTTCTTC. This codes for CASSLSPRGQGMIEQFF.

The genes are TRBV4-2 and TRBJ2-2, with 8 bases identical to TRBD1. CDR1 is LGHNA and CDR2 is YNFKEQ in the germline V gene. CDR3 size: 18 residues. Trimming removed 1 base from V and 1 base from J; junction bases left unmatched: 8. CDR3 protein: CASSQAVIGQGNTGELFF. The DNA of the CDR3 is TGTGCCAGCAGCCAAGCGGTTATAGGACAGGGGAACACCGGGGAGCTGTTTTTT.

The rearrangement joins TRBV15 to TRBJ2-5; D is undetermined. Per the germline V gene, CDR1 is LNHNV and CDR2 is YYDKDF (reference sequence). The CDR3 extends over 13 amino acids. V lost 2 bases and J lost 2, with 6 bases in between. CDR3: CATSRSVQETQYF. The CDR3 DNA reads TGTGCCACCAGCAGATCAGTACAAGAGACCCAGTACTTC. The whole variable domain, filled in from reference TRBV15 and TRBJ2-5, reads DAMVIQNPRYQVTQFGKPVTLSCSQTLNHNVMYWYQQKSSQAPKLLFHYYDKDFNNEADTPDNFQSRRPNTSFCFLDIRSPGLGDTAMYLCATSRSVQETQYFGPGTRLLVL.

A few counts support this clone. This chain links TRBV14 with TRBJ1-2; D might be TRBD1 (6 bases). The length of the CDR3 is 13 residues. Trimming took off 1 base at V and 3 bases at J, with 6 bases between the two ends. The V gene's germline CDR1 is SGHDN and CDR2 FVKESK. This CDR3 is CASSQGTDYGYTF. Here the CDR3 DNA reads TGTGCCAGCAGCCAAGGGACAGACTATGGCTACACCTTC. Combining the CDR3 with reference TRBV14 and TRBJ1-2 gives the whole variable domain EAGVTQFPSHSVIEKGQTVTLRCDPISGHDNLYWYRRVMGKEIKFLLHFVKESKQDESGMPNNRFLAERTGGTYSTLKVQPAELEDSGVYFCASSQGTDYGYTFGSGTRLTVV.

This clone was seen more than once but under ten times. This chain connects TRBV12-5 to TRBJ1-5; no clear D. This CDR3 has 13 residues. V lost 6 bases and J lost 5, with 11 bases in between. The germline V gene has CDR1 LGHNT and CDR2 FRNRAP. The CDR3 protein is CASGPDVDQPQHF. For the CDR3, the DNA is TGTGCTAGTGGCCCCGATGTAGATCAGCCCCAGCATTTT. The full variable domain, with the rest looked up from reference TRBV12-5 and TRBJ1-5, is DARVTQTPRHKVTEMGQEVTMRCQPILGHNTVFWYRQTMMQGLELLAYFRNRAPLDDSGMPKDRFSAEMPDATLATLKIQPSEPRDSAVYFCASGPDVDQPQHFGDGTRLSIL.

This sequence joins TRBV30 and TRBJ2-5, with 7 bases identical to TRBD1. Germline CDR1 is GTSNPN and CDR2 is SVGIG (reference sequence). The CDR3 is 14 residues long. The V segment lost 8 bases and the J segment 4 bases; nucleotides outside the gene matches: 13. CDR3 in amino acids: CATLPRGHRETQYF. Written as DNA, the CDR3 is TGTGCCACGTTACCAAGGGGGCACCGAGAGACCCAGTACTTC.

The CDR3 here is CASSSSTSGPYNEQFF. CDR3 DNA: TGCGCCAGCAGCTCCTCGACTAGCGGGCCCTACAATGAGCAGTTCTTC. The chain employs TRBV5-1 and TRBJ2-1, with 10 bases matching TRBD2. The CDR3 extends over 16 amino acids. V lost 3 bases and J lost 2; bases outside the gene matches: 5. CDR1 and CDR2 from the germline V gene are SGHRS and YFSETQ.

This clone showed up just a few times. This chain uses TRBV5-1 with TRBJ1-1; maybe TRBD1 (6 bases). Germline CDR1 SGHRS, CDR2 YFSETQ. V was cut by 2 bases and J by 6 bases, with 11 bases left in between. This CDR3 is built from 13 residues. The CDR3: CASSFGQMSEAFF. CDR3 DNA: TGCGCCAGCAGCTTTGGACAGATGTCTGAAGCTTTCTTT.

This clone was observed a handful of times. The V and J genes are TRBV5-1 and TRBJ2-5, with a tentative D call TRBD2 (5 bases). Trimming left V 0 bases short and J 2 bases short, with 8 bases between. Germline CDR1 is SGHRS and CDR2 is YFSETQ. The CDR3 is 14 amino acids. The CDR3 here is CASSLGAGQETQYF. The CDR3 bases are TGCGCCAGCAGCTTGGGGGCGGGTCAAGAGACCCAGTACTTC.

This clone was seen a handful of times. The chain combines TRBV19 with TRBJ2-6, with D maybe TRBD1 (5 bases). CDR3 length equals 16 residues. V was clipped by 5 bases and J by 0 bases, with 11 bases between them. The V gene's germline CDR1 is LNHDA and CDR2 SQIVND (reference sequence). CDR3 protein: CASSRQGASGANVLTF. The CDR3 nucleotides read TGTGCCAGTAGTCGGCAGGGTGCCTCTGGGGCCAACGTCCTGACTTTC.

J is TRBJ1-3 and V is TRBV9; D may be TRBD1 (5 bases). V lost 3 bases and J lost 6, with 16 bases in between. Germline-derived CDR1 and CDR2 are SGDLS and YYNGEE. CDR3 size: 15 residues. CDR3 nucleotides: TGTGCCAGCAGCGCGGCCCAGGGTAGAGAAAACACCATATATTTT. It codes for CASSAAQGRENTIYF.

This clone occurred a few times. The J gene is TRBJ1-1, the V gene TRBV7-2, with TRBD1 as a possible D gene (6 bases). Germline V gives CDR1 SGHTA, CDR2 FQGNSA. V lost 3 bases and J lost 4, with 18 bases in between. The length of the CDR3 is 16 residues. CDR3 nucleotide sequence: TGTGCCAGCAGCTTTACGGGACACAATCTAGGCACTGAAGCTTTCTTT. Translation: CASSFTGHNLGTEAFF.

In its sample, this clone was seen a few times. The chain has TRBV11-3 and TRBJ2-3; TRBD2 matches at 11 bases. This CDR3 has 16 amino acids. Germline CDR1 and CDR2: SGHNT and YENEEA. J lost 9 bases, V lost 8 bases, and 16 bases had no gene match. The CDR3 coding sequence is TGTGCCAGCGGTCACAGTAGCGGGAGGGGTCTAATGACGCAGTATTTT. The encoded protein is CASGHSSGRGLMTQYF.

This clone was seen a handful of times. V usage is TRBV4-3 and J usage is TRBJ1-2, with 9 bases that match TRBD1. Germline CDR1 reads LGHNA; CDR2 reads YSLEER. This CDR3 has 14 amino acids. After removal of 2 bases from V and 5 bases from J, the junction contained 3 bases not matched to a gene. In DNA form, the CDR3 reads TGCGCCAGCAGCCAACTGGGACAGGGATATGGCTACACCTTC. Protein product: CASSQLGQGYGYTF.

This chain uses TRBV10-3 with TRBJ1-1; 9 bases line up with TRBD1. Germline CDR1 is ENHRY and CDR2 is SYGVKD. This CDR3 spans 15 amino acids. After removal of 4 bases from V and 6 bases from J, the junction contained 9 bases not matched to a gene. This chain's CDR3 is CAISGSTGGDSEAFF. CDR3 nucleotide sequence: TGTGCCATCAGTGGTTCGACAGGGGGAGACTCTGAAGCTTTCTTT.

The chain has TRBV5-1 and TRBJ2-3, with 7 bases that match TRBD2. CDR1 is SGHRS and CDR2 is YFSETQ in the germline V gene. There are 18 residues in the CDR3. Trimming removed 0 bases from V and 2 bases from J; junction bases left unmatched: 12. This CDR3 is CASSLEGSGTTLTDTQYF. CDR3 bases: TGCGCCAGCAGCTTGGAGGGATCGGGGACTACCCTCACAGATACGCAGTATTTT. The full variable domain, its missing parts supplied by reference TRBV5-1 and TRBJ2-3, is KAGVTQTPRYLIKTRGQQVTLSCSPISGHRSVSWYQQTPGQGLQFLFEYFSETQRNKGNFPGRFSGRQFSNSRSEMNVSTLELGDSALYLCASSLEGSGTTLTDTQYFGPGTRLTVL.